This TCR beta chain was recorded in a study of cytomegalovirus exposure and HLA in healthy donors. As for the study in general: The 130 or so validation repertoires and the roughly 670 first-cohort repertoires shared a platform, a later analysis reported. Notes on the study in general: Researchers counted approximately 160 TCR beta chains as cytomegalovirus-associated.

A word on this clone: Antigen unknown.

There are 13 residues in the CDR3. Trimming pared 4 bases from V and 4 bases from J, leaving 11 bases between. CDR1 is SGHRS and CDR2 is YFSETQ in the germline V gene. Donors were drawn from the approximately 120-subject validation cohort, separate from the approximately 640-subject first cohort. Profiled with immunoSEQ multiplex PCR; TCRdb holds only in-frame clones, not every one. The sample contains 150,000 to 200,000 clones, about 81% of which appear only once. The sequence came from a woman aged 25 to 45 in good health and CMV-seronegative. The sequenced sample was PBMCs. This chain connects TRBV5-1 to TRBJ1-1, with no clear D. The CDR3 sequence: CASSPQGGTEAFF. The CDR3 nucleotides are TGCGCCAGCAGCCCCCAAGGAGGCACTGAAGCTTTCTTT.